This TCR beta chain was sequenced for a study of blood T cell repertoires in COVID-19. Across the whole study: COVID-19 samples, acute and convalescent, were from the United States, Italy and Spain. Sources were T cells, B-cell-depleted T cells, or PBMCs; the material itself was cDNA or gDNA.

This CDR3 is built from 15 residues. The germline V gene encodes CDR1 SGHVS and CDR2 FQNEAQ. V lost 4 bases and J lost 8, with 15 bases in between. This clone was counted only a few times. Methods used by the authors: Nucleated cell number was recorded as an estimate derived from reference gene primer amplification. Libraries were prepared by immunoSEQ multiplex PCR; TCRdb keeps only in-frame clonotypes and omits some of them. That table furnishes V, J and clone size, whereas the DNA furnished D and trimming. The table shows approximately 130,000 clones, with 70% to 80% occurring only once. The receptor was derived from a human donor in a cohort sampled during active COVID-19. The sequencing input was peripheral blood. The chain is built from TRBV7-8 and TRBJ1-6; D is perhaps TRBD1 (6 bases). In DNA form, the CDR3 reads TGTGCCAGCAGCTCCCCGGGAGGGGGGTATTCACCCCTCCACTTT. This encodes CASSSPGGGYSPLHF.